This paragraph covers one TCR beta chain sequence. The V gene's germline CDR1 is SGHRS and CDR2 YFSETQ. The V gene end was trimmed by 4 bases and the J gene end by 7 bases; junction bases not matched to a gene: 6. The CDR3 totals 15 residues. Clones were sequenced by immunoSEQ multiplex PCR, and TCRdb holds only the in-frame ones, with some missing. The table records roughly 200,000 clones, 87% of them present only once. The data are from a study of blood T cell repertoires in COVID-19. The J gene is TRBJ1-4, the V gene TRBV5-1, with TRBD1 matching over 11 bases. The sequence came from a woman in her 30s who had recovered from COVID-19. The sequenced material came from PBMCs or T cells enriched from blood (not recorded which). CDR3 in amino acids: CASSTTGQGGEKLFF. The CDR3 DNA follows: TGCGCCAGCAGCACCACGGGACAGGGGGGTGAAAAACTGTTTTTT.